What follows are 27 T cell receptor beta chains derived from one specimen sequenced in a study of shared clonotypes between healthy human individuals (TCRdb year 2020). Libraries were built with the immunoSEQ multiplex PCR assay. TCRdb provides this immuneACCESS table in a form limited to in-frame rearrangements. Some clones are lacking; in checked studies, under half of them reflect an unresolved V gene, and why the rest are absent is not known. The sample has 2 million to 2.5 million clones on record, over 90% of them singletons. 0.39% of the sample is taken by the ten largest. The source material was naive CD4+ T cells from PBMCs. The label giving this sample's cell subset or site can be read as: CD45RA+ positively selected. All receptors derive from a man aged 18 to 30 in good health. Some clones in this sample may be carry-over from other donors' samples.

This sequence joins TRBV28 and TRBJ1-2; perhaps TRBD1 as D (5 bases). This CDR3 spans 12 amino acids. Germline-derived CDR1 and CDR2 are MDHEN and SYDVKM. V was clipped by 7 bases and J by 6 bases, with 12 bases between them. The DNA of the CDR3 is TGTGCCAGCATGTTGCAGGGCGATGGCTACACCTTC. This encodes CASMLQGDGYTF.

The chain combines TRBV5-8 with TRBJ1-2; D unclear. The germline V gene has CDR1 SGHTS and CDR2 YDEGEE. The CDR3 is 12 residues long. V was pared by 5 bases and J by 6 bases, with 11 bases between. The CDR3 sequence is CASRPGVDGYTF. For the CDR3, the DNA is TGTGCCAGCAGGCCGGGAGTGGATGGCTACACCTTC.

This clone was recorded once. This sequence joins TRBV5-6 and TRBJ2-1; D perhaps matches TRBD2 (6 bases). The V end was cut by 4 bases, the J end by 9 bases, with 14 bases between. There are 13 residues in the CDR3. Looked up from germline, CDR1 is SGHDT and CDR2 is YYEEEE. CDR3 residues: CASSRAGSGEQFF. For the CDR3, the DNA is TGTGCCAGCAGCCGAGCGGGCTCGGGTGAGCAGTTCTTC.

V gene TRBV27 combines with J gene TRBJ2-7; 9 bases match TRBD1. This CDR3 region has 15 residues. The germline V gene encodes CDR1 MNHEY and CDR2 SMNVEV (reference sequence). J was trimmed by 2 bases and V by 6 bases; bases with no gene match: 8. CDR3 in DNA: TGTGCCAGCAGATTCCGGGACAGGGCCCCCTACGAGCAGTACTTC. Its protein product is CASRFRDRAPYEQYF.

The chain is built from TRBV11-2 and TRBJ2-7; D gene uncertain. The germline gives CDR1 SGHAT, CDR2 FQNNGV. Trimming shortened V by 2 bases and J by 4 bases, and 12 bases separated the two germline ends. This CDR3 has 14 amino acids. CDR3 loop: CASSLLAKLYEQYF. CDR3 nucleotide sequence: TGTGCCAGCAGCTTACTGGCTAAACTATACGAGCAGTACTTC.

V gene TRBV9 combines with J gene TRBJ2-7; 7 bases align to TRBD2. CDR3 size: 15 residues. The germline CDR1 and CDR2 sequences are SGDLS and YYNGEE. V dropped 4 bases and J dropped 4; count of bases not matched to a gene: 11. This chain's CDR3 is CASSPRGSGGYEQYF. The CDR3 DNA reads TGTGCCAGCAGCCCACGCGGGAGTGGGGGTTACGAGCAGTACTTC.

In DNA form, the CDR3 reads TGTGCCATCAGTGAGTCGTGGCTGCGAGGGGGAAAACTGTTTTTT. Amino acid sequence: CAISESWLRGGKLFF. The rearrangement joins TRBV10-3 to TRBJ1-4, with TRBD1 as a possible D gene (6 bases). The CDR3 spans 15 residues. V was trimmed by 0 bases and J by 10 bases, leaving 15 bases between them. Germline V lookup: CDR1 ENHRY, CDR2 SYGVKD.

The chain joins TRBV20-1 to TRBJ2-3; possible D gene TRBD2, 6 bases. Germline lookup yields CDR1 DFQATT and CDR2 SNEGSKA (reference sequence). The CDR3 is 11 amino acids. Between the trimmed V and J ends, which lost 3 bases and 14 bases, there was a span of 15 bases. The CDR3 DNA sequence: TGCAGTGCTAGGATGGAGGGGACGGGGTATTTT. This sequence encodes CSARMEGTGYF.

V is TRBV30 and J is TRBJ2-2; no clear D. This CDR3 contains 14 residues. Trimming took off 4 bases at V and 1 base at J, with 10 bases between the two ends. The germline V gene has CDR1 GTSNPN and CDR2 SVGIG (reference sequence). CDR3 DNA: TGTGCCTGGAAGTTGGGGTGGAACACCGGGGAGCTGTTTTTT. Amino acids: CAWKLGWNTGELFF. Filled out from reference TRBV30 and TRBJ2-2, the complete variable domain reads SQTIHQWPATLVQPVGSPLSLECTVEGTSNPNLYWYRQAAGRGLQLLFYSVGIGQISSEVPQNLSASRPQDRQFILSSKKLLLSDSGFYLCAWKLGWNTGELFFGEGSRLTVL.

As regards this clone: The junction shows a germline mismatch at one end, possibly a read error. The same CDR3 is also encoded by other DNA sequences in this sample. V gene TRBV28 combines with J gene TRBJ2-7, with 7 bases that match TRBD2. Germline V CDR1 and CDR2: MDHEN, SYDVKM. The CDR3 is 15 amino acids. As DNA, the CDR3 is TGTGCCAGCAGTTTGCGGGAGTTGTTATCCTACGAGCAGTACTTT. As protein: CASSLRELLSYEQYF.

V usage is TRBV4-1 and J usage is TRBJ1-6; D gene ambiguous. The V gene's germline CDR1 is MGHRA and CDR2 YSYEKL. The CDR3 contains 15 residues. Between the trimmed V and J ends, which lost 0 bases and 10 bases, there was a span of 13 bases. CDR3 residues: CASSQEGSGRSPLHF. The DNA of the CDR3 is TGCGCCAGCAGCCAAGAAGGATCCGGAAGGTCACCCCTCCACTTT.

Comments on this clone: One junction end does not reproduce the germline sequence, and a read error may be involved. This sequence joins TRBV19 and TRBJ1-1; D might be TRBD1 (5 bases). The germline V gene encodes CDR1 LNHDA and CDR2 SQIVND (reference sequence). The CDR3 runs to 13 residues. The CDR3 loop is CASTPGPAHGGYF. CDR3 DNA: TGTGCCAGTACCCCGGGGCCGGCTCATGGGGGGTACTTT. The full variable domain, completed using reference TRBV19 and TRBJ1-1, is DGGITQSPKYLFRKEGQNVTLSCEQNLNHDAMYWYRQDPGQGLRLIYYSQIVNDFQKGDIAEGYSVSREKKESFPLTVTSAQKNPTAFYLCASTPGPAHGGYFGQGTRLTVV.

The rearrangement uses TRBV7-9 and TRBJ1-6; D may be TRBD1 (5 bases). This CDR3 is built from 14 residues. Trimming took off 5 bases at V and 8 bases at J, with 13 bases between the two ends. Germline loops: CDR1 SEHNR, CDR2 FQNEAQ (reference sequence). CDR3 sequence: CASSLQGSDSPLHF. Here the CDR3 DNA reads TGTGCCAGCAGCCTCCAGGGTAGCGATTCACCCCTCCACTTT.

The rearrangement joins TRBV10-3 to TRBJ2-1, with 9 bases lining up with TRBD1. Germline lookup yields CDR1 ENHRY and CDR2 SYGVKD. This CDR3 comprises 15 residues. The junction had 9 bases not matched to a gene; V was cut back by 2 bases and J by 10 bases. The CDR3 is CAISETGQGMNEQFF. CDR3 nucleotide sequence: TGTGCCATCAGTGAGACTGGACAGGGGATGAACGAGCAGTTCTTC.

The rearrangement joins TRBV4-2 to TRBJ2-7; no clear D. Germline CDR1 and CDR2: LGHNA and YNFKEQ. Between the trimmed V and J ends, which lost 2 bases and 4 bases, there was a span of 6 bases. The CDR3 sequence is 12 residues long. The CDR3 bases are TGTGCCAGCAGCCAATCCAGGTACGAGCAGTACTTC. Its protein product is CASSQSRYEQYF.

The chain links TRBV11-2 to TRBJ1-3; no firm D call. The CDR3 loop spans 14 amino acids. Germline V gene sequence: CDR1 SGHAT, CDR2 FQNNGV. Trimming stripped 4 bases from V and 4 bases from J, with 11 bases between. This CDR3 reads CASSSPAGGNTIYF. The CDR3 DNA follows: TGTGCCAGCAGCTCCCCCGCGGGCGGAAACACCATATATTTT. Complete variable domain (other parts from reference TRBV11-2 and TRBJ1-3): EAGVAQSPRYKIIEKRQSVAFWCNPISGHATLYWYQQILGQGPKLLIQFQNNGVVDDSQLPKDRFSAERLKGVDSTLKIQPAKLEDSAVYLCASSSPAGGNTIYFGEGSWLTVV.

The rearrangement links TRBV30 to TRBJ1-1; D gene ambiguous. This CDR3 is 11 amino acids long. Per the germline V gene, CDR1 is GTSNPN and CDR2 is SVGIG (reference sequence). The ends were cut back, 5 bases at V and 1 base at J, with 5 bases in the middle. As DNA, the CDR3 is TGTGCCTGGGGGAAGAACACTGAAGCTTTCTTT. This sequence encodes CAWGKNTEAFF.

Of note for this clone: The sample has other DNA sequences that encode this CDR3 too. The chain combines TRBV6-1 with TRBJ1-2, with D possibly being TRBD1 (5 bases). The CDR3 has 15 amino acids. Trimming left V 4 bases short and J 1 base short, with 13 bases between. Germline V CDR1 and CDR2: MNHNS, SASEGT. CDR3 DNA sequence: TGTGCCAGCAGTGCCCCGGGGACGGTTAACTATGGCTACACCTTC. The encoded protein is CASSAPGTVNYGYTF.

CDR3 amino acids: CATNEELRQPQHF. The CDR3 DNA is TGTGCCACCAACGAAGAACTGCGGCAGCCCCAGCATTTT. The chain recombines TRBV15 with TRBJ1-5; D gene unclear. V lost 7 bases to trimming and J lost 7 bases, with 14 bases between them. The CDR3 spans 13 residues. The germline V gene has CDR1 LNHNV and CDR2 YYDKDF (reference sequence).

The J gene is TRBJ1-2, the V gene TRBV6-5; TRBD1 aligns across 7 bases. Losses at the gene ends were 4 bases for V and 8 bases for J; bases not matched to a gene: 16. Germline lookup yields CDR1 MNHEY and CDR2 SVGAGI. The CDR3 runs to 16 residues. The CDR3 spells CASSSVMTGPRWGYTF. In nucleotides, the CDR3 is TGTGCCAGCAGTTCGGTTATGACAGGGCCTCGGTGGGGCTACACCTTC.

This chain uses TRBV7-3 with TRBJ2-2; possible D gene TRBD2, 5 bases. Germline assignment: CDR1 SGHTA and CDR2 FQGTGA. The CDR3 is 15 residues long. V lost 1 base and J lost 1, with 7 bases in between. Written as DNA, the CDR3 is TGTGCCAGCAGCTTAAAAGCGGAGAACACCGGGGAGCTGTTTTTT. It codes for CASSLKAENTGELFF.

The genes are TRBV6-1 and TRBJ2-1; TRBD2 matches 7 bases. Germline CDR1 and CDR2: MNHNS and SASEGT. V lost 6 bases to trimming and J lost 2 bases; unmatched junction nucleotides: 4. CDR3 length: 14 residues. The CDR3 spells CASSPGTTYNEQFF. CDR3 DNA: TGTGCCAGCAGCCCCGGGACTACCTACAATGAGCAGTTCTTC.

Only one count was recorded for this clone. The chain joins TRBV7-6 to TRBJ2-2; the D gene could be TRBD1 or TRBD2 (5 bases each). The CDR3 consists of 15 residues. V lost 5 bases and J lost 6, with 16 bases in between. Germline V CDR1 and CDR2: SGHVS, FNYEAQ. CDR3 region: CASSVRGAAAGELFF. The CDR3 DNA is TGTGCCAGCAGCGTTAGGGGAGCAGCGGCCGGGGAGCTGTTTTTT.

Written as DNA, the CDR3 is TGTGCCTGGAGTAAGTCTAGCACAGAGACCCAGTACTTC. Encoded protein: CAWSKSSTETQYF. The chain couples TRBV30 to TRBJ2-5, with TRBD2 as a possible D gene (5 bases). Germline assignment: CDR1 GTSNPN and CDR2 SVGIG (reference sequence). This CDR3 has 13 residues. The V end was cut by 2 bases, the J end by 4 bases, with 11 bases between.

V gene TRBV7-7 combines with J gene TRBJ2-1; unclear D gene. V lost 3 bases to trimming and J lost 3 bases, with 6 bases between them. This CDR3 is built from 13 residues. Per germline, CDR1 SSHAT and CDR2 FNYEAQ (reference sequence). The CDR3 reads CASSFSYYNEQFF. CDR3 bases: TGTGCCAGCAGCTTCAGCTACTACAATGAGCAGTTCTTC.

V usage is TRBV6-6 and J usage is TRBJ2-2; TRBD1 matches 7 bases. This CDR3 is 15 amino acids long. J gave up 4 bases and V 4 bases, and 6 bases lay outside the gene matches. CDR1 MNHNY and CDR2 SVGAGI come from the germline V gene (reference sequence). The CDR3 reads CASSFQQGITGELFF. The DNA of the CDR3 is TGTGCCAGCAGTTTCCAACAGGGGATCACCGGGGAGCTGTTTTTT.

On this clone itself: Other DNA sequences in this sample translate to the same CDR3. The V gene is TRBV29-1, the J gene TRBJ1-2; D uncertain. From germline, CDR1 is SQVTM and CDR2 ANQGSEA. The CDR3 contains 12 residues. The ends were cut back, 4 bases at V and 2 bases at J, with 8 bases in the middle. This CDR3 is CSVVTGNYGYTF. The CDR3 region has the DNA TGCAGCGTTGTGACGGGGAACTATGGCTACACCTTC. Full variable domain (rest looked up from reference TRBV29-1 and TRBJ1-2): SAVISQKPSRDICQRGTSLTIQCQVDSQVTMMFWYRQQPGQSLTLIATANQGSEATYESGFVIDKFPISRPNLTFSTLTVSNMSPEDSSIYLCSVVTGNYGYTFGSGTRLTVV.